A selection of T cell receptor beta chains follows, all from one sample in a study of T cell repertoires in cytomegalovirus infection. Antigen specificity for these receptors is unknown. In TCRdb, the reads were re-called with MiXCR into one record per CDR3 protein. Found here are just under 500,000 distinct CDR3 sequences, 33% of them singletons; the top ten hold 17%. The material sequenced was cultured PBMCs, taken from culture after CMV antigen stimulation. The receptors stem from a human donor in good health (CMV status not recorded). Some clones in this sample may be carry-over from other donors' samples. The CDR3 runs from the conserved cysteine through the conserved F or W. The D gene is left open where the match is weak. The size entry is marked missing in some rows and otherwise reads once, few, many or a size class.

D: TRBD2; V: TRBV6-5; size: .; J: TRBJ2-2; CDR3: CASSQKVGRASGTGELFF; DNA: TGTGCCAGCAGCCAAAAGGTCGGGAGGGCCTCCGGGACCGGGGAGCTGTTTTTT
D: TRBD2; V: TRBV6-2/TRBV6-3; size: .; J: TRBJ2-2; CDR3: CASSLSLAATGELFF; DNA: TGTGCCAGCAGTCTTAGTCTAGCGGCTACCGGGGAGCTGTTTTTT
D: TRBD2; V: TRBV7-2; size: .; J: TRBJ2-7; CDR3: CASSIGTSGHEQYF; DNA: TGTGCCAGCAGCATCGGGACTAGCGGCCACGAGCAGTACTTC
D: .; V: TRBV20-1; size: .; J: TRBJ2-3; CDR3: CSASGGGGSTDTQYF; DNA: TGCAGTGCTTCCGGCGGAGGCGGAAGCACAGATACGCAGTATTTT
D: .; V: TRBV18; size: .; J: TRBJ2-5; CDR3: CASSPGATMETQYF; DNA: TGTGCCAGCTCACCGGGGGCCACCATGGAGACCCAGTACTTC
D: .; V: TRBV6-6; size: .; J: TRBJ2-4; CDR3: CASSYSIGTRGIQYF; DNA: TGTGCCAGCAGTTACTCGATCGGCACCAGGGGCATTCAGTACTTC
D: TRBD2; V: TRBV7-2; size: .; J: TRBJ2-2; CDR3: CASSFPGLARPNTGELFF; DNA: TGTGCCAGCAGCTTTCCGGGACTAGCGCGCCCGAACACCGGGGAGCTGTTTTTT
D: TRBD1; V: TRBV7-2; size: .; J: TRBJ1-5; CDR3: CASSLTGGWNQPQHF; DNA: TGTGCCAGCAGCTTGACAGGGGGCTGGAATCAGCCCCAGCATTTT
D: TRBD2; V: TRBV6-5; size: once; J: TRBJ2-7; CDR3: CASSFSGRETYEQYF; DNA: TGTGCCAGCAGTTTCAGCGGGAGGGAAACCTACGAGCAGTACTTC
D: .; V: TRBV6-2/TRBV6-3; size: few; J: TRBJ2-5; CDR3: CASSFGRRETQYF; DNA: TGTGCCAGCAGCTTTGGCCGGCGGGAGACCCAGTACTTC
D: .; V: TRBV7-9; size: .; J: TRBJ2-3; CDR3: CASSLVSFGTDTQYF; DNA: TGTGCCAGCAGCTTAGTTAGCTTCGGCACAGATACGCAGTATTTT
D: TRBD2; V: TRBV27; size: .; J: TRBJ2-1; CDR3: CASSRLAGGNEQFF; DNA: TGTGCCAGCAGTCGACTAGCGGGAGGCAATGAGCAGTTCTTC
D: TRBD2; V: TRBV7-2; size: many; J: TRBJ2-1; CDR3: CASSWTSVSYNEQFF; DNA: TGTGCCAGCAGCTGGACTAGCGTCTCCTACAATGAGCAGTTCTTC
D: TRBD1; V: TRBV14; size: .; J: TRBJ2-1; CDR3: CASSQVTGGWNEQFF; DNA: TGTGCCAGCAGCCAAGTTACAGGGGGCTGGAATGAGCAGTTCTTC
D: .; V: TRBV9; size: few; J: TRBJ1-2; CDR3: CASSVARSYTF; DNA: TGTGCCAGCAGCGTAGCTAGGAGCTACACCTTC
D: .; V: TRBV7-2; size: many; J: TRBJ2-1; CDR3: CASSLRSSSYNEQFF; DNA: TGTGCCAGCAGCTTAAGGTCCAGCTCCTACAATGAGCAGTTCTTC
D: TRBD2; V: TRBV5-4; size: few; J: TRBJ2-3; CDR3: CASSSSRGGGVDTQYF; DNA: TGTGCCAGCAGCAGTTCGCGGGGGGGAGGTGTAGATACGCAGTATTTT
D: TRBD2; V: TRBV7-8; size: many; J: TRBJ2-1; CDR3: CASSLQSGRALRNEQFF; DNA: TGTGCCAGCAGCTTACAGTCCGGGAGGGCCCTCAGGAATGAGCAGTTCTTC
D: .; V: TRBV5-3; size: .; J: TRBJ1-1; CDR3: CASSLALHRNTEAFF; DNA: TGTGCCAGCAGCTTAGCCCTACATCGGAACACTGAAGCTTTCTTT
D: TRBD1; V: TRBV12-3/TRBV12-4; size: .; J: TRBJ1-2; CDR3: CASSRTGEDGYTF; DNA: TGTGCCAGCAGTCGGACAGGGGAGGATGGCTACACCTTC
D: .; V: TRBV4-1; size: .; J: TRBJ2-1; CDR3: CASSKSARRNEQFF; DNA: TGCGCCAGCAGCAAAAGCGCTAGGCGGAATGAGCAGTTCTTC
D: .; V: TRBV5-4; size: .; J: TRBJ2-3; CDR3: CASSKEGPRSTTDTQYF; DNA: TGTGCCAGCAGCAAGGAAGGGCCCAGAAGCACAACAGATACGCAGTATTTT
D: .; V: TRBV4-1; size: few; J: TRBJ1-5; CDR3: CASSQDRTGNQPQHF; DNA: TGCGCCAGCAGCCAAGATCGCACAGGGAATCAGCCCCAGCATTTT
D: .; V: TRBV7-9; size: many; J: TRBJ1-4; CDR3: CASKRTSPNEKLFF; DNA: TGTGCCAGCAAGCGGACATCCCCTAATGAAAAACTGTTTTTT
D: .; V: TRBV7-2; size: .; J: TRBJ1-2; CDR3: CASSLITGPNYGYTF; DNA: TGTGCCAGCAGCCTTATAACAGGGCCTAACTATGGCTACACCTTC
D: .; V: TRBV12-3/TRBV12-4; size: few; J: TRBJ2-1; CDR3: CASSFQARSSEQFF; DNA: TGTGCCAGCAGTTTTCAGGCTAGGTCAAGTGAGCAGTTCTTC
D: .; V: TRBV10-3; size: few; J: TRBJ2-3; CDR3: CAISEIPRSGSTDTQYF; DNA: TGTGCCATCAGTGAGATCCCACGAAGCGGGAGCACAGATACGCAGTATTTT
D: .; V: TRBV14; size: .; J: TRBJ2-3; CDR3: CASSQTSEFDTQYF; DNA: TGTGCCAGCAGCCAGACTTCCGAGTTTGATACGCAGTATTTT
D: .; V: TRBV7-8; size: few; J: TRBJ2-5; CDR3: CASSLSWGARETQYF; DNA: TGTGCCAGCAGCTTATCGTGGGGTGCCCGAGAGACCCAGTACTTC
D: TRBD1; V: TRBV6-6; size: .; J: TRBJ2-5; CDR3: CASNLSDRGQGETQYF; DNA: TGTGCCAGCAACCTCTCCGACAGGGGGCAGGGAGAGACCCAGTACTTC
D: TRBD1; V: TRBV27; size: few; J: TRBJ1-2; CDR3: CASSLSGTGSLGYTF; DNA: TGTGCCAGCAGTTTATCGGGGACAGGATCGTTAGGCTACACCTTC
D: .; V: TRBV19; size: .; J: TRBJ2-1; CDR3: CASSIRDPYNEQFF; DNA: TGTGCCAGTAGTATCAGGGATCCCTACAATGAGCAGTTCTTC
D: .; V: TRBV7-6; size: .; J: TRBJ2-1; CDR3: CASRDLLGEQFF; DNA: TGTGCCAGCAGGGACTTGCTTGGGGAGCAGTTCTTC
D: .; V: TRBV7-9; size: few; J: TRBJ2-2; CDR3: CASSSWGRGTGELFF; DNA: TGTGCCAGCAGCTCGTGGGGCAGGGGAACCGGGGAGCTGTTTTTT
D: TRBD1; V: TRBV7-2; size: few; J: TRBJ1-4; CDR3: CASSLSRPGGGEKLFF; DNA: TGTGCCAGCAGCTTATCGCGGCCAGGGGGGGGTGAAAAACTGTTTTTT
D: TRBD1; V: TRBV6-1; size: .; J: TRBJ2-5; CDR3: CASRSTGAWGETQYF; DNA: TGTGCCAGCAGGTCAACAGGGGCTTGGGGAGAGACCCAGTACTTC
D: TRBD2; V: TRBV29-1; size: .; J: TRBJ2-1; CDR3: CSVDSGSVHNEQVF; DNA: TGCAGCGTTGATAGCGGGAGCGTCCACAATGAGCAGGTCTTC
D: TRBD2; V: TRBV12-3/TRBV12-4; size: .; J: TRBJ2-1; CDR3: CASNGLAGEGYNEQFF; DNA: TGTGCCAGCAATGGACTAGCGGGAGAAGGTTACAATGAGCAGTTCTTC
D: TRBD1; V: TRBV19; size: .; J: TRBJ1-5; CDR3: CASSRIGQDQPQHF; DNA: TGTGCCAGTAGCCGAATAGGACAGGATCAGCCCCAGCATTTT
D: TRBD2; V: TRBV7-2; size: many; J: TRBJ2-3; CDR3: CASSSSGRAEDTQYF; DNA: TGTGCCAGCAGTTCAAGCGGGAGGGCCGAAGATACGCAGTATTTT
D: TRBD1; V: TRBV7-2; size: .; J: TRBJ2-2; CDR3: CASSSGQGFTGELFF; DNA: TGTGCCAGCAGCTCCGGACAGGGGTTCACCGGGGAGCTGTTTTTT